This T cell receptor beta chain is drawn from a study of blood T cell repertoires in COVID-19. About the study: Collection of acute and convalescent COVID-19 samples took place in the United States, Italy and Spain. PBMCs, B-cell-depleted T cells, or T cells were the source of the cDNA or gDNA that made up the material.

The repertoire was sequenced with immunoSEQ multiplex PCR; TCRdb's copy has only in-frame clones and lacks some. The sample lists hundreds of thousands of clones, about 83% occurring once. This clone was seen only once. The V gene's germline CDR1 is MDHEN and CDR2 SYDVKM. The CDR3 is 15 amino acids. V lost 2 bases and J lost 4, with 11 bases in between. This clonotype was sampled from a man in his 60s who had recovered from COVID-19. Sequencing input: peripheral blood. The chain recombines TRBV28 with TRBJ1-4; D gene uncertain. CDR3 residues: CASSLIRAGNEKLFF. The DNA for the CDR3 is TGTGCCAGCAGTTTAATACGAGCGGGTAATGAAAAACTGTTTTTT. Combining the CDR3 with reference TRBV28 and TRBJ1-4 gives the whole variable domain DVKVTQSSRYLVKRTGEKVFLECVQDMDHENMFWYRQDPGLGLRLIYFSYDVKMKEKGDIPEGYSVSREKKERFSLILESASTNQTSMYLCASSLIRAGNEKLFFGSGTQLSVL.